The 3 T cell receptor beta chains presented below share a single source sample, sequenced in a study of identical twins. TCRdb re-called the 5' RACE reads with MiXCR, one entry per CDR3 protein. Among fewer than 500,000 distinct CDR3 sequences, approximately 14% were seen once, and the ten largest hold approximately 0.98%. The same data also went into a second study, on yellow fever vaccine responses in identical twins.

What was sequenced was CD4+ T cells sorted from blood. These TCRs come from a woman aged 18-29 years in good health.

The table lists this clonotype with a few counts. The rearrangement links TRBV29-1 to TRBJ2-7, with 12 bases that match TRBD1. V lost 7 bases, J lost 6 bases, and 7 bases stayed unmatched. This CDR3 has 13 amino acids. Germline CDR1 SQVTM, CDR2 ANQGSEA. CDR3 sequence: CSGGGQGAGEQYF. In DNA, the CDR3 is TGCAGCGGCGGGGGACAGGGGGCAGGCGAGCAGTACTTC.

This clonotype was counted only a few times. The CDR3 DNA reads as TGTGCCAGCAGTGAAACTAGCGGGCGTTACAATGAGCAGTTCTTC. Its protein product is CASSETSGRYNEQFF. The J gene is TRBJ2-1, the V gene TRBV2; 9 nucleotides agree with TRBD2. The V segment lost 2 bases and the J segment 4 bases; nucleotides outside the gene matches: 3. Germline V gene data show CDR1 as SNHLY and CDR2 as FYNNEI. The CDR3 consists of 15 residues.

CDR3 sequence: CASSFTHNEQFF. The CDR3 DNA reads as TGCGCCAGCAGCTTTACACACAATGAGCAGTTCTTC. The V call is TRBV5-1, the J call TRBJ2-1; D is unclear. The CDR3 consists of 12 residues. Trimming left V 2 bases short and J 5 bases short, with 5 bases between. CDR1 is SGHRS, CDR2 YFSETQ, per germline.